Listed below are T cell receptor beta chains from one sample, sequenced in a study of immune characterization of retroperitoneal liposarcoma. TCRdb analysed the PCR reads with MiXCR anew, one entry per CDR3 protein. The top ten clones hold around an eighth of a sample with over 10,000 distinct CDR3 sequences, roughly 50% of them seen once. The sequencing sample was made of tumor tissue. All receptors come from a female donor with retroperitoneal liposarcoma. The CDR3 runs from the conserved cysteine through the conserved F or W. A D gene is named only where the DNA matches it firmly. Rows may omit the clone size; those that give it use once, few, many or a size class.

TGTGCCAGCAGTGATAAGGGGCGGAACACTGAAGCTTTCTTT,CASSDKGRNTEAFF,TRBJ1-1,NA,TRBV6-1,NA
TGTGCCAGCAGACTAATCAGGGACAGAGATACGCAGTATTTT,CASRLIRDRDTQYF,TRBJ2-3,NA,TRBV6-1,TRBD1
TGTGCCAGCAGACCTTATCAGGGACCCTCCTACGAGCAGTTCTTC,CASRPYQGPSYEQFF,TRBJ2-1,many,TRBV7-8,NA
TGCGCCAACCCCATGACAGGGGTGGAAGAGACCCAGTACTTC,CANPMTGVEETQYF,TRBJ2-5,NA,TRBV10-1,TRBD1
TGTGCCAGCAGACGACAGAGTGAAGCTTTCTTT,CASRRQSEAFF,TRBJ1-1,NA,TRBV6-1,NA
TGTGCCAGCAGAGTACTAGCGACCGCAGGGAACACCGGGGAGCTGTTTTTT,CASRVLATAGNTGELFF,TRBJ2-2,NA,TRBV6-5,TRBD2
TGTGCCAGCAGCCAGGATTCGTGGCTAGGGGACGAGCAGTACTTC,CASSQDSWLGDEQYF,TRBJ2-7,NA,TRBV14,NA
TGTGCCAGCAGGCGGACAGACCTAAATTCACCCCTCCACTTT,CASRRTDLNSPLHF,TRBJ1-6,NA,TRBV6-1,NA
TGTGCCAGCAGTGGAGGAACTAGCGGGAGCGGTGAGCAGTTCTTC,CASSGGTSGSGEQFF,TRBJ2-1,few,TRBV6-1,TRBD2
TGTGCCAGCGGACAGGGGAGTAGTAATTCACCCCTCCACTTT,CASGQGSSNSPLHF,TRBJ1-6,many,TRBV6-1,TRBD1
TGTGCCAGCAGCCCCGGCTGGAGGGGGTACAATGAGCAGTACTTC,CASSPGWRGYNEQYF,TRBJ2-7,NA,TRBV6-1,NA
TGTGCCAGCAGTTGGCGGGAGGGTTGGGAGCAGTTCTTC,CASSWREGWEQFF,TRBJ2-1,few,TRBV27,TRBD2
TGTGCCAGCAGCCAACCAGGACTAGCGGGGAACAATGAGCAGTACTTC,CASSQPGLAGNNEQYF,TRBJ2-5,NA,TRBV4-1,TRBD2
TGTGCCAGCAGTCAGGAGGCAGATACGCAGTATTTT,CASSQEADTQYF,TRBJ2-3,many,TRBV12-3/TRBV12-4,NA
TGTGCCAGCAGTGAAGCCGGGACTAGCCTCTACAATGAGCAGTTCTTC,CASSEAGTSLYNEQFF,TRBJ2-1,few,TRBV6-1,TRBD2
TGTGCCAGCAGCCCGGTCAACACTCCGGGCCAATACTTC,CASSPVNTPGQYF,TRBJ2-5,medium-sized,TRBV6-1,NA
TGTGCCAGCAGTGTCGGGGGGATGAGTGAGCAGTTCTTC,CASSVGGMSEQFF,TRBJ2-1,NA,TRBV6-1,TRBD2
TGTGCCAGCAGAGGACTAGCGGGGGGAGAAGAGACCCAGTACTTC,CASRGLAGGEETQYF,TRBJ2-5,many,TRBV27,TRBD2
TGTGCCAGCAGTTTAAAAGAGGCAGATACGCAGTATTTT,CASSLKEADTQYF,TRBJ2-3,NA,TRBV27,NA
TGTGCCAGCAGTGAAGGGCCCCCAAGCTCCTACGAGCCGTTCTTC,CASSEGPPSSYEPFF,TRBJ2-7,NA,TRBV6-1,NA